The 14 T cell receptor beta chains reported below all come from one sample, sequenced in a study of blood T cell repertoires in COVID-19. Assay: immunoSEQ multiplex PCR; the TCRdb copy retains only in-frame clones and omits some. The table lists about 140,000 clones, roughly 79% of them singletons, with more than 1.5% in the top ten. The material sequenced was peripheral blood. Receptors originate from a woman aged 60-75 years with acute or convalescent COVID-19.

The chain employs TRBV30 and TRBJ2-5, with 7 positions matching TRBD1. With 4 bases clipped from V and 3 bases from J, the junction kept 8 bases outside the gene matches. The CDR3 has 14 amino acids. Germline V gene lookup returns CDR1 GTSNPN and CDR2 SVGIG (reference sequence). The CDR3 protein is CAWNLGQVKETQYF. The CDR3 nucleotides are TGTGCCTGGAACCTCGGACAGGTTAAAGAGACCCAGTACTTC.

The chain joins TRBV6-2 or TRBV6-3 to TRBJ2-7; 12 bases match TRBD2. CDR3 size: 17 residues. Trimming at V came to 4 bases and at J to 4 bases, leaving 11 bases not matched to a gene. Germline CDR1 MNHEY, CDR2 SVGEGT. CDR3 DNA: TGTGCCAGCAGTTTTTCTTGGACTAGCGGGGACCTATACGAGCAGTACTTC. It codes for CASSFSWTSGDLYEQYF.

This clone was picked up one time. V usage is TRBV7-9 and J usage is TRBJ2-4; the match to TRBD2 covers 9 bases. Germline V gene lookup returns CDR1 SEHNR and CDR2 FQNEAQ (reference sequence). This CDR3 comprises 18 residues. The V gene end was trimmed by 5 bases and the J gene end by 6 bases; junction bases not matched to a gene: 17. The CDR3 region has the DNA TGTGCCAGCAGCCAACTTAAGGTCTCACTAGCGGGTTCAAACATTCAGTACTTC. It specifies CASSQLKVSLAGSNIQYF. Looking up the rest from reference TRBV7-9 and TRBJ2-4 gives the full variable domain: DTGVSQNPRHKITKRGQNVTFRCDPISEHNRLYWYRQTLGQGPEFLTYFQNEAQLEKSRLLSDRFSAERPKGSFSTLEIQRTEQGDSAMYLCASSQLKVSLAGSNIQYFGAGTRLSVL.

The CDR3 nucleotides read TGTGCCAGCAGTTACTCGGGGTCAGGGAATGGCTACACCTTC. This gives the protein CASSYSGSGNGYTF. The chain links TRBV6-5 to TRBJ1-2; possible D gene TRBD1, 5 bases. There are 14 residues in the CDR3. Per germline, CDR1 MNHEY and CDR2 SVGAGI. Trimming took off 0 bases at V and 6 bases at J, with 11 bases between the two ends.

This chain connects TRBV3-1 (or the pseudogene TRBV3-2) to TRBJ2-5, with TRBD2 as a possible D gene (5 bases). This CDR3 region has 14 residues. Germline CDR1 LGHDT, CDR2 YNNKEL (reference sequence). Deletions cut 4 bases from V and 2 bases from J, with 11 bases between. DNA for the CDR3: TGTGCCAGCAGCCCGGGGAGAGGGCAAGAGACCCAGTACTTC. Protein product: CASSPGRGQETQYF.

The table lists this clone with a few counts. The genes are TRBV27 and TRBJ1-4; D possibly corresponds to TRBD1 (5 bases). The ends were cut back, 8 bases at V and 5 bases at J, with 15 bases in the middle. Germline-derived CDR1 and CDR2 are MNHEY and SMNVEV (reference sequence). The CDR3 length is 14 residues. The CDR3 sequence is CASALGGRNEKLFF. CDR3 bases: TGTGCCAGCGCCCTGGGGGGGAGAAATGAAAAACTGTTTTTT.

This chain links TRBV5-8 with TRBJ2-1, with 8 bases identical to TRBD2. The germline gives CDR1 SGHTS, CDR2 YDEGEE. V lost 0 bases to trimming and J lost 7 bases; unmatched junction nucleotides: 3. The CDR3 has 14 residues. Here the CDR3 reads CASSLGTSRNEQFF. The CDR3 nucleotides read TGTGCCAGCAGCTTGGGGACTAGCAGGAATGAGCAGTTCTTC.

CDR3 bases: TGTGCCAGCAGCTTAGTTGTTAGCGCCGCTTACGAGCAGTACTTC. Protein product: CASSLVVSAAYEQYF. J is TRBJ2-5 and V is TRBV7-2; D may be TRBD2 (5 bases). The DNA end lines up better with TRBJ2-7; the J call may be wrong. Germline-derived CDR1 and CDR2 are SGHTA and FQGNSA. The CDR3 covers 15 residues.

The chain couples TRBV28 to TRBJ1-2; no definite D call. V was clipped by 4 bases and J by 14 bases, with 20 bases between them. CDR3 length equals 13 residues. Germline loops: CDR1 MDHEN, CDR2 SYDVKM. CDR3 sequence reads: CASSSPEYTRGTF. The CDR3, as DNA: TGTGCCAGCAGTTCCCCAGAATATACTCGGGGTACCTTC.

This chain links TRBV2 with TRBJ1-1; maybe TRBD1 (5 bases). Trimming shortened V by 7 bases and J by 0 bases, and 15 bases separated the two germline ends. Germline assignment: CDR1 SNHLY and CDR2 FYNNEI. This CDR3 region has 15 residues. CDR3 sequence reads: CASIRTDNMNTEAFF. Written as DNA, the CDR3 is TGTGCCAGCATACGAACGGACAACATGAACACTGAAGCTTTCTTT.

The chain has TRBV24-1 and TRBJ2-7, with TRBD1 matching over 8 bases. The V gene's germline CDR1 is KGHDR and CDR2 SFDVKD. This CDR3 is built from 19 residues. The J segment lost 3 bases and the V segment lost 4 bases, leaving 19 bases of the junction unmatched. Here the CDR3 DNA reads TGTGCCACCAGTGACCCCGGACAGGGAAGAAAATACGGGATCTACGAGCAGTACTTC. Protein sequence: CATSDPGQGRKYGIYEQYF.

This clone was counted a few times. The rearrangement joins TRBV11-2 to TRBJ1-2; TRBD1 is a possible D gene (5 bases). Trimming cost V 1 base and J 3 bases, with 15 bases left between them. This CDR3 region has 16 residues. Germline assignment: CDR1 SGHAT and CDR2 FQNNGV. CDR3 sequence (DNA): TGTGCCAGCAGCTTAGGCCCTGACAGACCCTACTATGGCTACACCTTC. Translation: CASSLGPDRPYYGYTF. Variable domain in full (rest from reference TRBV11-2 and TRBJ1-2): EAGVAQSPRYKIIEKRQSVAFWCNPISGHATLYWYQQILGQGPKLLIQFQNNGVVDDSQLPKDRFSAERLKGVDSTLKIQPAKLEDSAVYLCASSLGPDRPYYGYTFGSGTRLTVV.

In this sample, this clone turned up a few times. This chain connects TRBV5-1 to TRBJ2-7, with D possibly matching TRBD2 (6 bases). CDR1 and CDR2 from the germline V gene are SGHRS and YFSETQ. V was clipped by 4 bases and J by 2 bases, with 16 bases between them. The CDR3 sequence is 15 residues long. Written as DNA, the CDR3 is TGCGCCAGCAGCCCCCTGGGGGGTCCGACCTACGAGCAGTACTTC. It translates to CASSPLGGPTYEQYF.

V is TRBV4-1 and J is TRBJ2-3, with TRBD2 matching over 8 bases. The germline gives CDR1 MGHRA, CDR2 YSYEKL. CDR3 size: 14 residues. The junction had 6 bases not matched to a gene; V was cut back by 8 bases and J by 2 bases. CDR3 coding DNA: TGCGCCAGCCACCCGGGGGGGGCCACAGATACGCAGTATTTT. Translated, it gives CASHPGGATDTQYF.